The source of this TCR beta chain is a study of T cells after posttransplantation cyclophosphamide. Sequenced by immunoSEQ multiplex PCR; TCRdb stores in-frame clones only, minus some. This table has roughly 2,700 clones, almost 75% appearing once. Germline values: CDR1 MDHEN, CDR2 SYDVKM. Unmatched junction bases numbered 12, after V lost 7 bases and J lost 2 bases. The CDR3 loop spans 17 amino acids. The clonotype originates from a young man with a blood cancer, CMV-positive, and with a related stem cell donor. The source material was PBMCs. The gene calls are TRBV28 and TRBJ2-3; 10 nucleotides match TRBD2. CDR3 sequence (DNA): TGTGCCAGCACAACAAGGGTAGCGGGAGGTCTCACAGATACGCAGTATTTT. Protein product: CASTTRVAGGLTDTQYF.